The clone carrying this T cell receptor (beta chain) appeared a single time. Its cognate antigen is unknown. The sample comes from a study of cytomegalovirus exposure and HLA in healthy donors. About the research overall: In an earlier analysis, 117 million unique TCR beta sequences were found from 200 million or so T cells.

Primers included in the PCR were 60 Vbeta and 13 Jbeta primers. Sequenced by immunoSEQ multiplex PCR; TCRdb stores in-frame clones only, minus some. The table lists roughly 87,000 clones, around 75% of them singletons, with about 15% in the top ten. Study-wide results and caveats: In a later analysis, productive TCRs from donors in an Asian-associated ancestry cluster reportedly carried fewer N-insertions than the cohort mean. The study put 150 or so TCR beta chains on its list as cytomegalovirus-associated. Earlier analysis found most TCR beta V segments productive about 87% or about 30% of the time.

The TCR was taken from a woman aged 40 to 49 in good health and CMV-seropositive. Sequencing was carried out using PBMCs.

The CDR3 nucleotides read TGTGCCAGTAGTATTGGGGCGGACCGGAACACTGAAGCTTTCTTT. It yields the protein CASSIGADRNTEAFF. This chain joins TRBV19 and TRBJ1-1; TRBD1 might be the D (5 bases). Germline loops: CDR1 LNHDA, CDR2 SQIVND (reference sequence). This CDR3 region has 15 residues. V was pared by 3 bases and J by 1 base, with 12 bases between. Complete variable domain (other parts from reference TRBV19 and TRBJ1-1): DGGITQSPKYLFRKEGQNVTLSCEQNLNHDAMYWYRQDPGQGLRLIYYSQIVNDFQKGDIAEGYSVSREKKESFPLTVTSAQKNPTAFYLCASSIGADRNTEAFFGQGTRLTVV.